This T cell receptor beta chain was recovered during a study of identical twins. Regarding the study as a whole: A partial confounding effect on zero-insertion analyses could come from invariant MAIT and iNKT cells.

This clonotype appeared many times. Its specificity is not known. A universal primer binding site was introduced by template switching. The final cDNA contained unique molecular identifiers. TCRdb fed the 5' RACE reads into MiXCR, producing one record per CDR3 protein. The table has approximately 690,000 distinct CDR3 sequences, 6% to 6.5% seen once. Germline V gives CDR1 WNHNN, CDR2 SYGVQD (reference sequence). This CDR3 comprises 13 residues. Trimming stripped 3 bases from V and 4 bases from J, with 6 bases between. The V gene is TRBV10-1, the J gene TRBJ2-2, with D unclear. The receptor was isolated from a man in his late teens or twenties in good health. The sample was naive T cells sorted from blood. The DNA of the CDR3 is TGCGCCAGCAGTGACTTCACCACCGGGGAGCTGTTTTTT. Translation gives CASSDFTTGELFF.